The 27 T cell receptor beta chains in this list originate from one sample, sequenced in a study of T cells after yellow fever vaccination. Each CDR3 protein gets one entry after TCRdb re-called the 5' RACE reads with MiXCR. The profile covers more than 450,000 distinct CDR3 sequences, with roughly 22% appearing a single time and approximately 15% taken by the ten largest. This specimen was PBMCs, taken about 20 days after the first yellow fever vaccination. These receptors were taken from a man aged 18 to 35 who received the YFV17D yellow fever vaccine.

This clonotype has more than one count but fewer than ten. This sequence joins TRBV27 and TRBJ2-3; perhaps D is TRBD1 or TRBD2 (5 bases each). The V and J ends lost 6 bases and 6 bases respectively, with 16 bases between them. CDR3 size: 14 residues. CDR1 and CDR2 (germline): MNHEY, SMNVEV (reference sequence). The CDR3 sequence is CASRRGARRDTQYF. CDR3 bases: TGTGCCAGCAGGAGAGGGGCGCGGAGGGATACGCAGTATTTT.

The chain links TRBV5-4 to TRBJ2-2; D ambiguous. Germline V gene lookup returns CDR1 SGHNT and CDR2 YYREEE (reference sequence). V was clipped by 0 bases and J by 2 bases, with 8 bases between them. The CDR3 extends over 15 amino acids. DNA of the CDR3: TGTGCCAGCAGCTTGGCCACTCACAACACCGGGGAGCTGTTTTTT. This encodes CASSLATHNTGELFF. Full variable domain (missing parts from reference TRBV5-4 and TRBJ2-2): ETGVTQSPTHLIKTRGQQVTLRCSSQSGHNTVSWYQQALGQGPQFIFQYYREEENGRGNFPPRFSGLQFPNYSSELNVNALELDDSALYLCASSLATHNTGELFFGEGSRLTVL.

Only a few counts were recorded for this clonotype. J is TRBJ2-1 and V is TRBV12-3 or TRBV12-4; D perhaps matches TRBD2 (5 bases). V lost 5 bases and J lost 6, with 11 bases in between. The length of the CDR3 is 13 residues. Here the CDR3 reads CASSPTSVNEQFF. The CDR3 coding sequence is TGTGCCAGCAGTCCCACTAGTGTCAATGAGCAGTTCTTC.

There are many counts of this clonotype. V is TRBV4-1 and J is TRBJ2-3; the D gene is possibly TRBD1 (5 bases). The germline gives CDR1 MGHRA, CDR2 YSYEKL. The CDR3 extends over 14 amino acids. V was clipped by 5 bases and J by 2 bases, with 11 bases between them. CDR3 region: CASSYRFNTDTQYF. CDR3 in DNA: TGCGCCAGCAGCTACAGGTTTAACACAGATACGCAGTATTTT.

In this sample, this clonotype turned up a few times. The gene calls are TRBV5-5 and TRBJ2-5; no firm D call. This CDR3 is 13 amino acids long. Germline V gene data show CDR1 as SGHKS and CDR2 as YYEKEE (reference sequence). V was shortened by 0 bases and J by 4 bases, with 7 bases between the two germline ends. CDR3 nucleotides: TGTGCCAGCAGCTTGGGACCTCCAGAGACCCAGTACTTC. Translated: CASSLGPPETQYF.

This sequence joins TRBV5-4 and TRBJ2-3; no firm D call. Germline CDR1 and CDR2: SGHNT and YYREEE (reference sequence). V lost 2 bases and J lost 7, with 14 bases in between. The CDR3 is made up of 14 amino acids. The CDR3 nucleotides read TGTGCCAGCAGCTTCGGCCCAGGCATGAATACGCAGTATTTT. This translates into CASSFGPGMNTQYF.

This clonotype has only a few counts. This CDR3 is CASRPPGQGRELFF. Here the CDR3 DNA reads TGCGCCAGCAGGCCTCCGGGACAGGGTCGGGAGCTGTTTTTT. This chain uses TRBV4-1 with TRBJ2-2; 9 nucleotides match TRBD1. The trim removed 6 bases at V and 9 bases at J, leaving 8 bases unmatched. Germline-derived CDR1 and CDR2 are MGHRA and YSYEKL. This CDR3 comprises 14 residues.

This clonotype occurred many times. The genes are TRBV7-2 and TRBJ1-1; no definite D call. Germline loops: CDR1 SGHTA, CDR2 FQGNSA. The CDR3 has 15 amino acids. The V and J ends lost 4 bases and 1 base respectively, with 13 bases between them. DNA of the CDR3: TGTGCCAGCAGCTCCCAGCGCAGAGCGAACACTGAAGCTTTCTTT. Its translation: CASSSQRRANTEAFF.

This clonotype was counted many times. The chain carries TRBV4-2 and TRBJ2-1; D could derive from TRBD1 or TRBD2 (6 bases each). CDR3 length: 17 residues. Germline V lookup: CDR1 LGHNA, CDR2 YNFKEQ. Trimming took 4 bases from V and 6 from J, leaving 22 bases between them. Here the CDR3 DNA reads TGTGCCAGCAGCCGTAGGAGTAGGGGGGAAGGTAGCAATGAGCAGTTCTTC. Its translation is CASSRRSRGEGSNEQFF.

The rearrangement uses TRBV6-5 and TRBJ2-7; weak D call: TRBD1 (6 bases). Germline V gene lookup returns CDR1 MNHEY and CDR2 SVGAGI. Between the trimmed V and J ends, which lost 0 bases and 2 bases, there was a span of 11 bases. The CDR3 covers 15 residues. CDR3 DNA: TGTGCCAGCAGTTACTCGGGCAGGGGAGCCTACGAGCAGTACTTC. This translates into CASSYSGRGAYEQYF.

In regard to this clonotype: No conserved phenylalanine or tryptophan ends this CDR3, so it is likely a read error. The chain uses TRBV12-3 or TRBV12-4 and TRBJ1-2; TRBD1 agrees at 8 bases. Unmatched junction bases numbered 2, after V lost 6 bases and J lost 8 bases. The CDR3 consists of 11 residues. CDR3 loop: CASSGQGGYTL. The CDR3 DNA follows: TGTGCCAGCAGCGGACAGGGCGGCTACACCCTC.

Only a few counts were recorded for this clonotype. The chain carries TRBV7-8 and TRBJ2-1; 11 bases fit TRBD1. CDR3 length: 16 amino acids. Germline V CDR1 and CDR2: SGHVS, FQNEAQ. Germline trimming cut 7 bases from V and 8 bases from J; bases unmatched to any gene: 13. The CDR3 DNA follows: TGTGCCAGCACCCTCTCAACAGGACAGGGGGCCCATGAGCAGTTCTTC. Amino acid sequence: CASTLSTGQGAHEQFF. The full variable domain, completed using reference TRBV7-8 and TRBJ2-1, is GAGVSQSPRYKVAKRGQDVALRCDPISGHVSLFWYQQALGQGPEFLTYFQNEAQLDKSGLPSDRFFAERPEGSVSTLKIQRTQQEDSAVYLCASTLSTGQGAHEQFFGPGTRLTVL.

The chain employs TRBV27 and TRBJ1-2; D remains ambiguous. Germline assignment: CDR1 MNHEY and CDR2 SMNVEV (reference sequence). The CDR3 is made up of 16 amino acids. Deletions cut 0 bases from V and 3 bases from J, with 14 bases between. The CDR3 region is CASSLSSGVPDYGYTF. DNA for the CDR3: TGTGCCAGCAGTTTATCTTCCGGGGTACCCGACTATGGCTACACCTTC.

This clonotype was seen ten or more times. The chain employs TRBV9 and TRBJ2-1; tentative D call: TRBD2 (6 bases). Deletions cut 0 bases from V and 0 bases from J, with 13 bases between. In germline, CDR1 is SGDLS, CDR2 YYNGEE. This CDR3 has 17 residues. CDR3 nucleotides: TGTGCCAGCAGCGTAGGCGGAGGGGTGGACTCCTACAATGAGCAGTTCTTC. It translates to CASSVGGGVDSYNEQFF.

This clonotype appeared a single time. CDR3 bases: TGCGCCAGCAGCGCCCCCGGGACAGCCCATTACAATGAGCAGTTCTTC. This codes for CASSAPGTAHYNEQFF. The rearrangement uses TRBV5-1 and TRBJ2-1; 7 bases match TRBD1. J was trimmed by 4 bases and V by 4 bases; bases with no gene match: 11. The germline V gene encodes CDR1 SGHRS and CDR2 YFSETQ. This CDR3 comprises 16 residues.

This clonotype was observed a few times. The J gene is TRBJ2-5, the V gene TRBV11-2; possible D gene TRBD1, 6 bases. Germline assignment: CDR1 SGHAT and CDR2 FQNNGV. V was clipped by 5 bases and J by 5 bases, with 18 bases between them. This CDR3 comprises 15 residues. DNA of the CDR3: TGTGCCAGCAGCCTCTCCGGTGACAGGAGGGAGACCCAGTACTTC. It specifies CASSLSGDRRETQYF.

This clonotype was picked up a small number of times. V usage is TRBV5-6 and J usage is TRBJ1-2; no definite D call. The germline V gene has CDR1 SGHDT and CDR2 YYEEEE. Between the trimmed V and J ends, which lost 4 bases and 4 bases, there was a span of 14 bases. The length of the CDR3 is 14 residues. The CDR3 DNA reads as TGTGCCAGCAGCCCTGCGGACGGTTTCTATGGCTACACCTTC. This codes for CASSPADGFYGYTF.

This clonotype has just a few counts. V is TRBV28 and J is TRBJ1-5; 9 bases agree with TRBD1. V lost 6 bases and J lost 2; bases outside the gene matches: 5. In germline, CDR1 is MDHEN, CDR2 SYDVKM. This CDR3 spans 15 amino acids. The CDR3 reads CASRWGQGGNQPQHF. CDR3 DNA sequence: TGTGCCAGCAGGTGGGGACAGGGCGGCAATCAGCCCCAGCATTTT.

The rearrangement uses TRBV7-9 and TRBJ2-3, with 7 nucleotides matching TRBD2. The CDR3 has 16 amino acids. Germline CDR1 reads SEHNR; CDR2 reads FQNEAQ (reference sequence). The V gene end was trimmed by 5 bases and the J gene end by 7 bases; junction bases not matched to a gene: 15. Here the CDR3 reads CASSKSGRTLEYTQYF. The CDR3 bases are TGTGCCAGCAGCAAATCCGGGAGGACTCTCGAGTATACGCAGTATTTT.

This clonotype came up a few times. V gene TRBV10-3 combines with J gene TRBJ1-1, with TRBD1 as a possible D gene (6 bases). Germline values: CDR1 ENHRY, CDR2 SYGVKD. CDR3 length: 13 residues. V was trimmed by 10 bases and J by 0 bases, leaving 12 bases between them. This chain's CDR3 is CATRTELNTEAFF. CDR3 nucleotide sequence: TGTGCCACCCGGACAGAACTGAACACTGAAGCTTTCTTT.

The genes are TRBV6-5 and TRBJ2-6, with TRBD1 matching over 10 bases. V lost 0 bases to trimming and J lost 3 bases; unmatched junction nucleotides: 5. Germline loops: CDR1 MNHEY, CDR2 SVGAGI. This CDR3 is built from 18 residues. CDR3 DNA: TGTGCCAGCAGTTACTCAGCCGGGACAGGGGTTGGGGCCAACGTCCTGACTTTC. Its protein product is CASSYSAGTGVGANVLTF.

In its sample, this clonotype was seen a few times. The CDR3 is CSVVGGTSSYNEQFF. Written as DNA, the CDR3 is TGCAGCGTTGTAGGAGGAACTTCCTCCTACAATGAGCAGTTCTTC. This chain joins TRBV29-1 and TRBJ2-1; the D gene is possibly TRBD2 (5 bases). V was pared by 4 bases and J by 0 bases, with 13 bases between. Per germline, CDR1 SQVTM and CDR2 ANQGSEA. The CDR3 runs to 15 residues.

The CDR3 DNA reads TGTGCCATCAGCACAGGGGACGGCTACACCTTC. It translates to CAISTGDGYTF. The rearrangement links TRBV10-3 to TRBJ1-2; 7 nucleotides match TRBD1. V trimming: 6 bases; J trimming: 8 bases; junction bases outside the gene matches: 3. This CDR3 contains 11 residues. Germline V CDR1 and CDR2: ENHRY, SYGVKD.

This clonotype was seen a handful of times. V gene TRBV4-2 combines with J gene TRBJ1-1; D not certain. V shed 1 base and J shed 0 bases, with 9 bases lying between them. This CDR3 is built from 15 residues. Germline CDR1 LGHNA, CDR2 YNFKEQ. The CDR3 here is CASSQGKGMNTEAFF. The CDR3 DNA follows: TGTGCCAGCAGCCAAGGGAAGGGTATGAACACTGAAGCTTTCTTT.

This clonotype was recorded a few times. The gene calls are TRBV4-3 and TRBJ2-7, with D perhaps TRBD1 (6 bases). V dropped 0 bases and J dropped 2 bases, with 11 bases sitting between them. The germline gives CDR1 LGHNA, CDR2 YSLEER. This CDR3 has 15 residues. CDR3 DNA: TGCGCCAGCAGCCAAGATCAGGGGCAGACCTACGAGCAGTACTTC. Protein: CASSQDQGQTYEQYF.

V usage is TRBV12-3 or TRBV12-4 and J usage is TRBJ2-5, with 7 bases identical to TRBD2. The CDR3 has 14 amino acids. V was pared by 5 bases and J by 6 bases, with 9 bases of the junction left unmatched. The CDR3 loop is CASSPGGGDKTQYF. CDR3 nucleotides: TGTGCCAGCAGTCCTGGGGGGGGAGATAAGACCCAGTACTTC.

This clonotype was found a few times. The chain has TRBV7-8 and TRBJ2-1; 7 bases line up with TRBD2. Trimming removed 1 base from V and 1 base from J; junction bases left unmatched: 4. The CDR3 is 16 amino acids. Germline CDR1 reads SGHVS; CDR2 reads FQNEAQ. The CDR3 coding sequence is TGTGCCAGCAGCTTAGTTTTGCGGGGGTCCTACAATGAGCAGTTCTTC. Its translation: CASSLVLRGSYNEQFF.